This TCR beta chain was identified during a study of CD8+ T cells in alopecia areata. Sequencing used cDNA as its template, made by extracting RNA and reverse transcribing it. The protocol was immunoSEQ multiplex PCR, while the TCRdb copy is restricted to in-frame clones and leaves out a portion. This sample has 150,000 to 200,000 clones, with 67% found just once. The CDR3 length is 12 residues. The germline V gene encodes CDR1 SEHNR and CDR2 FQNEAQ (reference sequence). Trimming took 6 bases from V and 4 from J, leaving 9 bases between them. This specimen consisted of CD8+ T cells sorted from blood, obtained at week 0. The gene calls are TRBV7-9 and TRBJ2-5; no clear D gene. The clonotype was recovered from a human donor with alopecia areata. DNA for the CDR3: TGTGCCAGCAGAACGGCACGAGAGACCCAGTACTTC. Translation: CASRTARETQYF.